This note documents a single T cell receptor (beta chain) sequence. Its antigen is still unknown. No base-level quality is on record; no much larger clone is a single base apart. The immunoSEQ Assay, a bias-controlled multiplex PCR, was used to amplify TCRbeta CDR3 regions from genomic DNA. Regarding the original processing steps: Within the assay, amplification of reference gene primers was used to estimate how many nucleated cells each sample contained. To quantify the absolute abundance of each unique TCRbeta CDR3 rearrangement, sequence reads were collapsed and filtered. Productive Simpson clonality was computed per sample as the square root of Simpson's diversity index over productive rearrangements. Drawn from immuneACCESS, this table holds only the in-frame rearrangements with V and J called that TCRdb kept. Clones are partly lost; checked studies trace under half to an unresolved V gene and leave the rest unexplained. Clonal size and the V and J genes are those of that table, whereas D and trimming came from the DNA. The sample table shows 90,000 to 120,000 clones, and about three quarters are seen once. The ten largest account for roughly 4% of the sample.

The sample originates from a study of blood T cell repertoires in COVID-19 (dated by TCRdb to 2018 to 2021). For the study in its entirety: Samples from collaborators originated in the United States, Italy and Spain and spanned both the acute and convalescent phases of COVID-19. The material from the prospective study consisted of cDNA or gDNA derived from T cells, B-cell-depleted T cells, or PBMCs. The dataset comprised deeply sampled blood TCRbeta repertoires from subjects exposed to, actively infected with, or recovered from COVID-19. A freely available public database, intended as a resource for researchers studying the immune response to SARS-CoV-2, is where the repertoires were released. The samples were drawn from the first 160 participants of the ongoing ImmuneRACE study and from 950 to 1,500 subjects provided by 6 global collaborators. Sample metadata almost always included a de-identified subject ID, COVID-19 status, age in years and sex. Where available, HLA class I and class II types were obtained from metadata supplied by the sample provider rather than from assay-based typing.

Paper-wide results and their limitations: The quantity of clinical and demographic metadata differed by source and by participant and was supplied without curation.

Reading from cysteine to phenylalanine, the CDR3 counts 17 amino acids. Only the CDR3 region is kept as DNA, spanning 51 bases read in frame from base 1. Germline trimming amounts to 3 bases on V and 1 base on J, with 5 as the count of junction bases outside the gene matches. Via the germline V gene (reference sequence), CDR1 is SGHKS and CDR2 YYEKEE. Whole blood was collected in K2EDTA tubes by collaborating institutions according to the institutions' own protocols. For TCRbeta analysis, collaborator samples were shipped as frozen whole blood, as isolated PBMCs, or as DNA extracted from either sample type.

The sequence came from a man aged 65-85 years with acute or convalescent COVID-19. The sequenced material came from peripheral blood. This sequence uses TRBV5-5 and TRBJ1-5, with TRBD1 identical over 12 junction bases. CDR3 protein: CASSWGQGARSNQPQHF. The DNA sequence is as follows: TGTGCCAGCAGCTGGGGACAGGGGGCGCGGAGCAATCAGCCCCAGCATTTT.